These 8 T cell receptor beta chains were sequenced from one sample in a study of spatial heterogeneity in lung cancer. Stated time point: sample taken at primary tumor resection. TCRdb reprocessed the 5' RACE reads with MiXCR, giving one entry per CDR3 protein. This table has approximately 7,000 distinct CDR3 sequences, roughly 15% appearing once. Study results and limitations: One measure, the expanded intratumoral alpha and beta TCR count, tracked tumor mutation counts.

These receptors have no identified antigens. Sequencing was performed on lung tumor tissue, taken at surgery. Source of these receptors: a male donor with early-stage non-small cell lung cancer.

This clonotype is labeled medium-sized. The CDR3 loop is CSAERGVEGYTF. CDR3 nucleotides: TGCAGTGCGGAGAGAGGAGTAGAGGGCTACACCTTC. V is TRBV20-1 and J is TRBJ1-2, with D unclear. V lost 6 bases, J lost 8 bases, and 16 bases lay in between. Germline-derived CDR1 and CDR2 are DFQATT and SNEGSKA (reference sequence). This CDR3 has 12 residues.

Here the CDR3 DNA reads TGTGCCAGCAGCGCAGGGGCCGTCATATCACCCCTCCACTTT. It translates to CASSAGAVISPLHF. The V gene is TRBV6-5, the J gene TRBJ1-6, with D perhaps TRBD1 (6 bases). The germline V gene encodes CDR1 MNHEY and CDR2 SVGAGI. Trimming removed 6 bases from V and 10 bases from J, with 16 bases in between. This CDR3 is built from 14 residues.

The rearrangement links TRBV3-1 to TRBJ1-5; the match to TRBD1 covers 9 bases. CDR3 length: 14 residues. Per germline, CDR1 LGHDT and CDR2 YNNKEL (reference sequence). The V and J ends lost 6 bases and 7 bases, in that order; junction bases with no gene match: 7. The CDR3 spells CASSPGQGGQPQHF. The CDR3 bases are TGTGCCAGCAGTCCGGGACAGGGAGGACAGCCCCAGCATTTT.

The V and J genes are TRBV5-6 and TRBJ1-1, with TRBD1 matching over 8 bases. CDR3 length equals 14 residues. The V gene end was trimmed by 5 bases and the J gene end by 4 bases; junction bases not matched to a gene: 7. CDR1 and CDR2 (germline): SGHDT, YYEEEE. The CDR3 nucleotides read TGTGCCAGCAGTCGGCAGGGGGCGGCCACTGAAGCTTTCTTT. Protein sequence: CASSRQGAATEAFF.

This clonotype was recorded at least ten times. The chain combines TRBV12-3 or TRBV12-4 with TRBJ1-3; 7 bases align to TRBD1. Unmatched junction bases numbered 7, after V lost 5 bases and J lost 0 bases. The CDR3 is 16 residues long. CDR3 in amino acids: CASSRDRVYSGNTIYF. CDR3 DNA: TGTGCCAGCAGTCGGGACAGAGTATACTCTGGAAACACCATATATTTT.

This clonotype has a count of ten or more. The rearrangement links TRBV11-2 to TRBJ2-1; TRBD2 might be the D (6 bases). From germline, CDR1 is SGHAT and CDR2 FQNNGV. Deletions cut 4 bases from V and 1 base from J, with 14 bases between. The CDR3 is 16 residues long. The CDR3 protein is CASSSIGSGSYNEQFF. The CDR3, as DNA: TGTGCCAGCAGCTCAATAGGTAGCGGATCCTACAATGAGCAGTTCTTC.

Relative to its sample, this clonotype is large. V gene TRBV28 combines with J gene TRBJ2-5; D is perhaps TRBD2 (6 bases). The CDR3 runs to 14 residues. The germline CDR1 and CDR2 sequences are MDHEN and SYDVKM. V was trimmed by 3 bases and J by 5 bases, leaving 13 bases between them. This chain's CDR3 is CASSFRDGSETQYF. For the CDR3, the DNA is TGTGCCAGCAGTTTCCGCGACGGGAGTGAGACCCAGTACTTC.

In its sample, this clonotype was seen many times. The chain couples TRBV28 to TRBJ2-1; 10 positions agree with TRBD1. With V trimmed by 8 bases and J by 5 bases, 15 bases remained unmatched. Germline CDR1 reads MDHEN; CDR2 reads SYDVKM. The CDR3 loop spans 17 amino acids. The CDR3 protein is CASVGQTRDRGDNEQFF. The CDR3 DNA sequence: TGTGCCAGCGTCGGACAAACCCGGGACAGGGGCGACAATGAGCAGTTCTTC.